This TCR beta chain was sequenced in a study of cytomegalovirus exposure and HLA in healthy donors. Study outcomes and limitations: TCR beta sequences reportedly predicted most subjects' HLA-A and HLA-B alleles accurately. Roughly uniform sequencing depth across donors was assumed, possibly incorrectly. Most TCR sequences were rare, but some public TCRs occurred in many donors.

The V gene's germline CDR1 is GTSNPN and CDR2 SVGIG (reference sequence). V lost 2 bases and J 1 base, leaving 14 bases between the germline ends. The CDR3 has 15 residues. The PCR used 60 Vbeta and 13 Jbeta primers. Clones were read by immunoSEQ multiplex PCR, and TCRdb kept only the in-frame ones, dropping some. The data hold under 200,000 clones, with around 86% observed a single time. Comments on this clone: Its antigen is not identified.

The source is a man in his forties in good health and CMV-seropositive. The sequencing sample was made of PBMCs. This chain links TRBV30 with TRBJ2-5, with D possibly matching TRBD1 (6 bases). In DNA form, the CDR3 reads TGTGCCTGGAGTTTGGACAGTAGACCCCAAGAGACCCAGTACTTC. The encoded protein is CAWSLDSRPQETQYF.